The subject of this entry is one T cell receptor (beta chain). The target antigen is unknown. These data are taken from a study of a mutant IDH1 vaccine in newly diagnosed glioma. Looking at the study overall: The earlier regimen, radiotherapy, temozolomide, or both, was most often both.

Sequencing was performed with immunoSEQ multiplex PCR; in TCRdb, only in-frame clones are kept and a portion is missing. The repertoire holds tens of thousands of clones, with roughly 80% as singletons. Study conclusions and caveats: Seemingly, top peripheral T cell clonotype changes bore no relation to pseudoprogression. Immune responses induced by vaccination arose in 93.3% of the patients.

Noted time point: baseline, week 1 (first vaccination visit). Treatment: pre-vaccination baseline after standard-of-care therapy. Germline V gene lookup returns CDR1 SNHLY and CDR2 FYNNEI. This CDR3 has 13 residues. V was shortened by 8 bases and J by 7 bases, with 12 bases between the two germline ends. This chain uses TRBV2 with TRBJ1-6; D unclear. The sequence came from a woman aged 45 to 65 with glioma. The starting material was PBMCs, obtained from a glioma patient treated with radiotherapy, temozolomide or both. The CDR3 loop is CASRQMSNSPLHF. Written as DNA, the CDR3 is TGTGCCAGCCGACAAATGAGCAATTCACCCCTCCACTTT.